These 32 T cell receptor beta chains share one sample of origin, sequenced in a study of T-cell memory formation after mild COVID-19. TCRdb re-called the 5' RACE reads through MiXCR, storing one row per CDR3 protein. The table records 580,000 or so distinct CDR3 sequences, roughly a sixth of them present only once. Sequencing was performed on PBMCs or a T cell subset sorted from them (not recorded which). These receptors were taken from an adult woman who had mild COVID-19 (a few samples of this study predate the infection). Cell type and time point are not known.

In this sample, this clonotype turned up a few times. This rearrangement joins TRBV6-2 or TRBV6-3 to TRBJ1-5; D uncertain. Germline V gene sequence: CDR1 MNHEY, CDR2 SVGEGT. V gave up 6 bases and J gave up 2 bases, with 11 bases separating them. This CDR3 has 14 residues. The CDR3 coding sequence is TGTGCCAGCAGCCTTGGACGGGGCAATCAGCCCCAGCATTTT. It specifies CASSLGRGNQPQHF.

Only a few counts were recorded for this clonotype. CDR3 sequence reads: CAWTLNRVKQFF. The CDR3 DNA follows: TGTGCCTGGACCCTGAACAGGGTCAAGCAGTTCTTC. This chain uses TRBV30 with TRBJ2-1; D possibly corresponds to TRBD1 (6 bases). Trimming pared 4 bases from V and 11 bases from J, leaving 15 bases between. Germline-derived CDR1 and CDR2 are GTSNPN and SVGIG (reference sequence). CDR3 length equals 12 residues.

This clonotype was seen only a few times. The CDR3 reads CASSPGGGAKNIQYF. In nucleotides, the CDR3 is TGTGCCAGCAGCCCTGGGGGTGGGGCCAAAAACATTCAGTACTTC. The chain is built from TRBV4-2 and TRBJ2-4; D might be TRBD1 or TRBD2, each matching 5 bases. There are 15 residues in the CDR3. Germline V gene lookup returns CDR1 LGHNA and CDR2 YNFKEQ. V was trimmed by 4 bases and J by 1 base, leaving 11 bases between them.

This clonotype was seen a handful of times. V and J are TRBV5-1 and TRBJ1-1; D gene ambiguous. Trimming left V 1 base short and J 2 bases short, with 9 bases between. Germline V gives CDR1 SGHRS, CDR2 YFSETQ. CDR3 length equals 14 residues. The CDR3 coding sequence is TGCGCCAGCAGCTTGAGTCAGCTTAACACTGAAGCTTTCTTT. Translation gives CASSLSQLNTEAFF.

This clonotype was seen a handful of times. This sequence joins TRBV2 and TRBJ2-5; 8 nucleotides line up with TRBD2. Germline V gene data show CDR1 as SNHLY and CDR2 as FYNNEI. V was pared by 2 bases and J by 4 bases, with 9 bases of the junction left unmatched. The CDR3 contains 16 residues. The CDR3: CASSELPAGVGETQYF. DNA for the CDR3: TGTGCCAGCAGTGAATTACCAGCGGGAGTGGGAGAGACCCAGTACTTC.

This clonotype was found once. The chain employs TRBV6-1 and TRBJ2-2; the match to TRBD2 covers 9 bases. The junction had 12 bases not matched to a gene; V was cut back by 4 bases and J by 0 bases. The CDR3 loop spans 19 amino acids. Germline lookup yields CDR1 MNHNS and CDR2 SASEGT. In nucleotides, the CDR3 is TGTGCCAGCAGTGCCATTGGGGGTAGCGGGAGTGCGAACACCGGGGAGCTGTTTTTT. The encoded protein is CASSAIGGSGSANTGELFF.

The CDR3 is CASREGLAGGGQFF. The CDR3 region has the DNA TGCGCCAGCAGAGAGGGACTAGCGGGAGGGGGGCAGTTCTTC. The chain links TRBV5-1 to TRBJ2-1; TRBD2 matches 16 bases. This CDR3 has 14 amino acids. The V gene end was trimmed by 5 bases and the J gene end by 12 bases; junction bases not matched to a gene: 5. Germline CDR1 reads SGHRS; CDR2 reads YFSETQ.

The gene calls are TRBV18 and TRBJ1-3, with D unclear. The V gene lost 3 bases and the J gene lost 2 bases, with 5 bases spanning the gap. Germline V gene sequence: CDR1 KGHSH, CDR2 LQKENI. The CDR3 runs 13 residues. The DNA of the CDR3 is TGTGCCAGCTCACCCGACACTGGAAACACCATATATTTT. Its translation: CASSPDTGNTIYF.

A few counts support this clonotype. The V and J genes are TRBV12-3 or TRBV12-4 and TRBJ1-2, with TRBD1 as a possible D gene (5 bases). The germline V and J ends were trimmed by 2 bases and 8 bases, with 9 bases remaining between them. CDR3 length: 12 amino acids. The CDR3 nucleotides are TGTGCCAGCAGTTTAAGGAGGGGAGGCTACACCTTC. Encoded protein: CASSLRRGGYTF.

This clonotype was seen only a few times. This chain links TRBV12-3 or TRBV12-4 with TRBJ2-1, with 7 bases lining up with TRBD2. This CDR3 is built from 15 residues. Germline trimming cut 3 bases from V and 1 base from J; bases unmatched to any gene: 3. The CDR3 DNA reads as TGTGCCAGCAGTTTCGCGGGAGTATCCTACAATGAGCAGTTCTTC. Encoded protein: CASSFAGVSYNEQFF.

CDR3 amino acids: CASTSTENTEAFF. For the CDR3, the DNA is TGTGCCAGCACCTCGACTGAGAACACTGAAGCTTTCTTT. This sequence joins TRBV6-1 and TRBJ1-1, with D hard to call. Trimming left V 7 bases short and J 1 base short, with 10 bases between. This CDR3 has 13 residues. Germline lookup yields CDR1 MNHNS and CDR2 SASEGT.

Ten or more counts support this clonotype. The chain carries TRBV27 and TRBJ2-5, with TRBD1 as a possible D gene (6 bases). This CDR3 has 13 amino acids. Per germline, CDR1 MNHEY and CDR2 SMNVEV (reference sequence). The germline V and J ends were trimmed by 6 bases and 2 bases, with 10 bases remaining between them. In DNA form, the CDR3 reads TGTGCCAGCAGAGGACAGAAACAAGAGACCCAGTACTTC. This gives the protein CASRGQKQETQYF.

The V gene is TRBV7-2, the J gene TRBJ2-5; 10 nucleotides match TRBD2. The CDR3 extends over 15 amino acids. In germline, CDR1 is SGHTA, CDR2 FQGNSA. The ends lost 6 bases at V and 5 bases at J; junction bases unmatched: 9. CDR3 sequence: CASRFSGLASETQYF. The CDR3 DNA reads as TGTGCCAGCAGGTTTTCGGGACTAGCGTCGGAGACCCAGTACTTC.

This clonotype was counted a few times. The chain employs TRBV5-1 and TRBJ1-5, with unresolved D. The germline gives CDR1 SGHRS, CDR2 YFSETQ. The CDR3 is 17 amino acids. The V and J ends lost 1 base and 4 bases respectively, with 18 bases between them. The CDR3 DNA reads as TGCGCCAGCAGCTTGTTGTGGGGTGTTTGTCGTAATCAGCCCCAGCATTTT. It translates to CASSLLWGVCRNQPQHF.

CDR3 in DNA: TGTGCCATCGGCCCCGGGACTAGCGGGGGATATGAGCAGTTCTTC. Its protein is CAIGPGTSGGYEQFF. The V gene is TRBV10-3, the J gene TRBJ2-1, with 14 bases that match TRBD2. The CDR3 is made up of 15 amino acids. V lost 8 bases, J lost 8 bases, and 8 bases stayed unmatched. CDR1 and CDR2 (germline): ENHRY, SYGVKD.

This clonotype was seen a few times. The rearrangement uses TRBV5-4 and TRBJ2-2; D is perhaps TRBD1 (6 bases). From germline, CDR1 is SGHNT and CDR2 YYREEE (reference sequence). V gave up 0 bases and J gave up 7 bases, with 19 bases separating them. The CDR3 has 17 residues. This CDR3 reads CASSLGAGTGLFGELFF. The CDR3 coding sequence is TGTGCCAGCAGCTTGGGAGCCGGTACAGGGCTCTTCGGGGAGCTGTTTTTT.

This rearrangement joins TRBV6-2 or TRBV6-3 to TRBJ2-3, with unresolved D. Per the germline V gene, CDR1 is MNHEY and CDR2 is SVGEGT. This CDR3 is 11 amino acids long. Between the trimmed V and J ends, which lost 7 bases and 7 bases, there was a span of 9 bases. The chain's CDR3 is CASTDLNTQYF. The CDR3 DNA reads TGTGCCAGCACAGATTTAAATACGCAGTATTTT.

This chain links TRBV25-1 with TRBJ1-1; tentative D call: TRBD1 (5 bases). V lost 8 bases and J lost 4, with 14 bases in between. The germline V gene has CDR1 MGHDK and CDR2 SYGVNS. The CDR3 spans 13 residues. The DNA for the CDR3 is TGTGCCAGCGACTCGGGGGTGGGCACTGAAGCTTTCTTT. Encoded protein: CASDSGVGTEAFF.

This chain uses TRBV5-1 with TRBJ2-6; unclear D gene. CDR1 is SGHRS, CDR2 YFSETQ, per germline. V was pared by 0 bases and J by 0 bases, with 4 bases between. This CDR3 comprises 15 residues. The CDR3 nucleotides are TGCGCCAGCAGCTTGGGACACTCTGGGGCCAACGTCCTGACTTTC. Translation gives CASSLGHSGANVLTF.

Concerning this clonotype: Germline and junction disagree at one end, which may indicate a read error. The V gene is TRBV11-2, the J gene TRBJ1-1; tentative D call: TRBD1 (5 bases). The CDR3 consists of 10 residues. The germline V gene encodes CDR1 SGHAT and CDR2 FQNNGV. CDR3 in DNA: TGTGCCGGCAGCTTAGCGGGACTCTACTTT. As protein: CAGSLAGLYF.

This clonotype was counted a few times. This chain links TRBV7-3 with TRBJ2-2; TRBD2 aligns across 7 bases. Germline V gives CDR1 SGHTA, CDR2 FQGTGA. V shed 5 bases, J shed 3 bases, and the junction held 6 bases outside the gene matches. This CDR3 is built from 15 residues. CDR3 nucleotide sequence: TGTGCCAGCAGCCCCACTACTAGCGACACCGGGGAGCTGTTTTTT. Amino acid sequence: CASSPTTSDTGELFF.

The chain links TRBV11-2 to TRBJ2-7; D is possibly TRBD2 (6 bases). The V end was cut by 8 bases, the J end by 0 bases, with 14 bases between. The CDR3 has 14 residues. CDR1 and CDR2 (germline): SGHAT, FQNNGV. The CDR3 DNA reads TGTGCCAGCCGCGTCGGGGGTTCCTCCTACGAGCAGTACTTC. Its translation: CASRVGGSSYEQYF. Supplemented by reference TRBV11-2 and TRBJ2-7, the full variable domain reads EAGVAQSPRYKIIEKRQSVAFWCNPISGHATLYWYQQILGQGPKLLIQFQNNGVVDDSQLPKDRFSAERLKGVDSTLKIQPAKLEDSAVYLCASRVGGSSYEQYFGPGTRLTVT.

This clonotype was observed at least ten times. The V call is TRBV20-1, the J call TRBJ2-1; perhaps TRBD2 as D (6 bases). Germline V gene lookup returns CDR1 DFQATT and CDR2 SNEGSKA (reference sequence). Deletions cut 5 bases from V and 4 bases from J, with 18 bases between. The CDR3 runs to 15 residues. This CDR3 reads CSALRGTLQYNEQFF. The CDR3 DNA sequence: TGCAGTGCTCTCCGGGGGACCCTACAGTACAATGAGCAGTTCTTC.

The chain uses TRBV20-1 and TRBJ2-7, with 9 bases that match TRBD2. V lost 6 bases and J lost 2; bases outside the gene matches: 17. Germline loops: CDR1 DFQATT, CDR2 SNEGSKA (reference sequence). The CDR3 has 17 residues. This CDR3 is CSAVGGSKPSGTYEQYF. For the CDR3, the DNA is TGCAGTGCCGTGGGGGGTTCTAAACCTAGCGGGACCTACGAGCAGTACTTC.

V and J are TRBV15 and TRBJ1-5; D ambiguous. The CDR3 is 16 residues long. Germline CDR1 is LNHNV and CDR2 is YYDKDF (reference sequence). Trimming removed 1 base at V and 6 bases at J, with 16 bases between. CDR3 residues: CATSRARVGIIQPQHF. The CDR3, as DNA: TGTGCCACCAGCAGAGCTCGTGTAGGGATTATTCAGCCCCAGCATTTT.

This clonotype was counted many times. Germline is not matched at one junction end, which may reflect a read error. V gene TRBV12-3 or TRBV12-4 combines with J gene TRBJ2-5; 8 nucleotides align to TRBD2. This CDR3 has 15 amino acids. CDR3 DNA sequence: TGCGCCAGCAGCTTAGGCCTAGCGGGTGGAGAGACCCAGTACTTC. Protein: CASSLGLAGGETQYF.

J is TRBJ2-7 and V is TRBV27, with 9 positions matching TRBD2. Germline CDR1 MNHEY, CDR2 SMNVEV (reference sequence). V dropped 5 bases and J dropped 4; count of bases not matched to a gene: 6. The CDR3 spans 14 residues. The CDR3 spells CASSSLAGAYEQYF. In DNA, the CDR3 is TGTGCCAGCAGTAGTTTAGCGGGAGCTTACGAGCAGTACTTC.

This chain joins TRBV3-1 and TRBJ2-3, with TRBD2 matching over 9 bases. Trimming removed 1 base from V and 6 bases from J; junction bases left unmatched: 8. CDR3 size: 16 residues. Looked up from germline, CDR1 is LGHDT and CDR2 is YNNKEL (reference sequence). The CDR3 DNA is TGTGCCAGCAGCCAAGGAGGCGGGGGGGCCTCGGATACGCAGTATTTT. Its protein is CASSQGGGGASDTQYF.

This clonotype was picked up a small number of times. The CDR3 nucleotides are TGTGCCAGCAGCCAGGACGCCTACGACGCTTTCTTT. This sequence encodes CASSQDAYDAFF. The rearrangement links TRBV7-9 to TRBJ1-1; D unclear. CDR1 SEHNR and CDR2 FQNEAQ come from the germline V gene (reference sequence). CDR3 length: 12 residues. The ends were cut back, 5 bases at V and 11 bases at J, with 15 bases in the middle. Full variable domain (outside the CDR3, taken from reference TRBV7-9 and TRBJ1-1): DTGVSQNPRHKITKRGQNVTFRCDPISEHNRLYWYRQTLGQGPEFLTYFQNEAQLEKSRLLSDRFSAERPKGSFSTLEIQRTEQGDSAMYLCASSQDAYDAFFGQGTRLTVV.

This clonotype was detected only a few times. The chain is built from TRBV6-2 or TRBV6-3 and TRBJ2-3; TRBD2 aligns across 12 bases. The germline CDR1 and CDR2 sequences are MNHEY and SVGEGT. The V and J ends lost 6 bases and 5 bases, in that order; junction bases with no gene match: 18. This CDR3 spans 19 amino acids. In DNA, the CDR3 is TGTGCCAGCAGCTCCGTGAGGAAAAGACTAGCGGGAGTGGAAGATACGCAGTATTTT. This translates into CASSSVRKRLAGVEDTQYF.

V is TRBV19 and J is TRBJ2-7, with D hard to call. V shed 2 bases and J shed 6 bases, with 11 bases lying between them. Germline CDR1 is LNHDA and CDR2 is SQIVND (reference sequence). The CDR3 totals 13 residues. Written as DNA, the CDR3 is TGTGCCAGTAGTATAACTGGATCCGGCGAGCAGTACTTC. It translates to CASSITGSGEQYF.

In this sample, this clonotype turned up a few times. The chain has TRBV7-3 and TRBJ2-3; 7 bases align to TRBD2. Trimming removed 4 bases from V and 5 bases from J; junction bases left unmatched: 9. Germline-derived CDR1 and CDR2 are SGHTA and FQGTGA. The CDR3 length is 15 residues. The CDR3 sequence is CASSSLGGSGDTQYF. The CDR3 DNA reads as TGTGCCAGCAGCTCCCTGGGGGGGTCGGGAGATACGCAGTATTTT.